This passage covers 32 T cell receptor beta chains from one sample sequenced in a study of T cells in pancreatic ductal adenocarcinoma. The table came from immunoSEQ multiplex PCR; TCRdb's copy has only in-frame clones and leaves some out. The table records over 85,000 clones, roughly 96% of them present only once. Surgery without prior neoadjuvant therapy was the treatment of the selected pancreatic ductal adenocarcinoma patients. The sequencing sample was made of PBMCs. The source is a human donor with pancreatic ductal adenocarcinoma.

The rearrangement uses TRBV19 and TRBJ2-2; 11 bases are shared with TRBD1. Germline loops: CDR1 LNHDA, CDR2 SQIVND (reference sequence). V shed 8 bases and J 7 bases; nucleotides not matched to a gene: 9. This CDR3 is 15 amino acids long. The DNA of the CDR3 is TGTGCCAGTTTAAGGGACAGGGGGTGGGGCGGGGAGCTGTTTTTT. Its protein is CASLRDRGWGGELFF.

The chain has TRBV28 and TRBJ2-7; D call uncertain. V was clipped by 5 bases and J by 2 bases, with 10 bases between them. This CDR3 is 13 amino acids long. Germline V gene data show CDR1 as MDHEN and CDR2 as SYDVKM. In DNA form, the CDR3 reads TGTGCCAGCAGTATCCGCACGGCCTACGAGCAGTACTTC. Translating gives CASSIRTAYEQYF.

The V call is TRBV28, the J call TRBJ1-5; possible D gene TRBD1, 6 bases. Germline lookup yields CDR1 MDHEN and CDR2 SYDVKM. With 8 bases removed from V and 1 base from J, the gap between germline ends came to 9 bases. The CDR3 consists of 13 residues. The CDR3 coding sequence is TGTGCCAGCTCCGGGACAAGCAATCAGCCCCAGCATTTT. Protein sequence: CASSGTSNQPQHF.

This clone was seen once. This chain uses TRBV7-3 with TRBJ2-3, with 11 bases aligning to TRBD2. The trim removed 5 bases at V and 2 bases at J, leaving 6 bases unmatched. Germline CDR1 reads SGHTA; CDR2 reads FQGTGA. The CDR3 extends over 16 amino acids. CDR3 sequence: CASSPGTSGSTDTQYF. The DNA of the CDR3 is TGTGCCAGCAGCCCAGGGACTAGCGGCTCCACAGATACGCAGTATTTT.

This sequence joins TRBV5-4 and TRBJ2-3; TRBD1 might be the D (6 bases). Trimming removed 3 bases at V and 2 bases at J, with 7 bases between. Germline lookup yields CDR1 SGHNT and CDR2 YYREEE (reference sequence). The CDR3 is made up of 13 amino acids. The DNA for the CDR3 is TGTGCCAGCAGCTGGACAGTCACAGATACGCAGTATTTT. Translation gives CASSWTVTDTQYF.

This clone was detected once. This chain links TRBV18 with TRBJ2-5; no clear D gene. Germline V gene data show CDR1 as KGHSH and CDR2 as LQKENI. The CDR3 runs 11 residues. V lost 6 bases and J 5 bases, leaving 7 bases between the germline ends. The CDR3 coding sequence is TGTGCCAGCTCTGGCCCCGAGACCCAGTACTTC. It specifies CASSGPETQYF.

This chain links TRBV18 with TRBJ2-7, with 11 bases aligning to TRBD2. The CDR3 length is 15 residues. V trimming: 6 bases; J trimming: 2 bases; junction bases outside the gene matches: 6. Germline CDR1 is KGHSH and CDR2 is LQKENI. Here the CDR3 reads CASSPTSGSTYEQYF. The DNA of the CDR3 is TGTGCCAGCTCTCCAACTAGCGGGAGTACCTACGAGCAGTACTTC.

J is TRBJ2-7 and V is TRBV7-9; no clear D gene. Germline V gene sequence: CDR1 SEHNR, CDR2 FQNEAQ (reference sequence). V was shortened by 5 bases and J by 3 bases, with 8 bases between the two germline ends. The CDR3 totals 12 residues. The CDR3 nucleotides read TGTGCCAGCAGCACTCCTCTCTACGAGCAGTACTTC. Residues: CASSTPLYEQYF.

Here the CDR3 reads CASSRRGLASQTQYF. For the CDR3, the DNA is TGTGCCAGCAGTCGCCGGGGACTAGCGTCACAGACCCAGTACTTC. This chain links TRBV27 with TRBJ2-5; TRBD2 matches at 10 bases. V gave up 5 bases and J gave up 6 bases; unmatched junction bases: 9. This CDR3 has 15 residues. The germline V gene has CDR1 MNHEY and CDR2 SMNVEV (reference sequence).

V is TRBV6-1 and J is TRBJ1-5; maybe TRBD1 (6 bases). The germline gives CDR1 MNHNS, CDR2 SASEGT. The CDR3 sequence is 15 residues long. Between the trimmed V and J ends, which lost 5 bases and 7 bases, there was a span of 18 bases. The DNA of the CDR3 is TGTGCCAGCAGTAACCCTCAGGGGAGGGGCCAGCCCCAGCATTTT. Protein product: CASSNPQGRGQPQHF.

The rearrangement joins TRBV5-4 to TRBJ2-2, with TRBD2 identical over 8 bases. This CDR3 comprises 17 residues. The V gene end was trimmed by 4 bases and the J gene end by 5 bases; junction bases not matched to a gene: 13. In germline, CDR1 is SGHNT, CDR2 YYREEE (reference sequence). The CDR3 bases are TGTGCCAGCAGCCAAAGGACGACTAGCGACCCGACCGGGGAGCTGTTTTTT. Translation: CASSQRTTSDPTGELFF.

As DNA, the CDR3 is TGTGCCAGCAGGGGATTGGACAAAGCTTTCTTT. The encoded protein is CASRGLDKAFF. The chain employs TRBV28 and TRBJ1-1; perhaps TRBD1 as D (5 bases). Germline V gives CDR1 MDHEN, CDR2 SYDVKM. The length of the CDR3 is 11 residues. Trimming pared 6 bases from V and 9 bases from J, leaving 11 bases between.

This chain joins TRBV7-6 and TRBJ2-3; TRBD2 matches 14 bases. The CDR3 consists of 18 residues. The germline V gene has CDR1 SGHVS and CDR2 FNYEAQ. With 3 bases clipped from V and 2 bases from J, the junction kept 7 bases outside the gene matches. This CDR3 reads CASSLRTSGRSFTDTQYF. Written as DNA, the CDR3 is TGTGCCAGCAGCTTGAGGACTAGCGGGAGGAGCTTCACAGATACGCAGTATTTT.

The chain recombines TRBV5-1 with TRBJ1-1, with no clear D. CDR1 is SGHRS, CDR2 YFSETQ, per germline. Trimming removed 1 base from V and 1 base from J, with 11 bases in between. The CDR3 sequence is 15 residues long. CDR3 amino acids: CASSLPLSGNTEAFF. The CDR3 DNA sequence: TGCGCCAGCAGCTTGCCCCTTTCGGGGAACACTGAAGCTTTCTTT.

The chain combines TRBV7-8 with TRBJ2-2; 9 nucleotides agree with TRBD1. The CDR3 has 15 amino acids. Looked up from germline, CDR1 is SGHVS and CDR2 is FQNEAQ. J was trimmed by 6 bases and V by 4 bases; bases with no gene match: 6. The CDR3: CASSSGQGWPGELFF. The CDR3 DNA is TGTGCCAGCAGCTCGGGACAGGGATGGCCCGGGGAGCTGTTTTTT.

This chain joins TRBV19 and TRBJ2-5; 10 nucleotides line up with TRBD1. The CDR3 sequence is 15 residues long. V shed 3 bases, J shed 3 bases, and the junction held 4 bases outside the gene matches. Germline CDR1 is LNHDA and CDR2 is SQIVND (reference sequence). The CDR3 DNA is TGTGCCAGTAGTATCTCCGGGACAGGGGAAGAGACCCAGTACTTC. Its protein product is CASSISGTGEETQYF.

The J gene is TRBJ2-1, the V gene TRBV4-2; possible D gene TRBD2, 6 bases. V lost 5 bases and J 10 bases, leaving 30 bases between the germline ends. Germline assignment: CDR1 LGHNA and CDR2 YNFKEQ. The length of the CDR3 is 18 residues. The CDR3 DNA reads TGTGCCAGCAGCGGTGGGGGGAGACAAAGTACCTACGGAGGAGAGCAGTTCTTC. Amino acid sequence: CASSGGGRQSTYGGEQFF.

J is TRBJ2-2 and V is TRBV30, with 7 bases matching TRBD2. V lost 6 bases, J lost 1 base, and 5 bases stayed unmatched. Germline assignment: CDR1 GTSNPN and CDR2 SVGIG (reference sequence). The CDR3 has 14 amino acids. CDR3 region: CACIAGLNTGELFF. CDR3 DNA sequence: TGTGCCTGCATAGCGGGCCTGAACACCGGGGAGCTGTTTTTT.

This chain joins TRBV29-1 and TRBJ2-7; D not resolved. Trimming cost V 0 bases and J 0 bases, with 18 bases left between them. The CDR3 loop spans 17 amino acids. Germline assignment: CDR1 SQVTM and CDR2 ANQGSEA. CDR3 loop: CSVEDQVIGSSSYEQYF. CDR3 nucleotides: TGCAGCGTTGAAGATCAGGTAATAGGTTCAAGCTCCTACGAGCAGTACTTC.

The V and J genes are TRBV23-1 and TRBJ1-2, with D unclear. TRBV23-1 is an ORF for which the function is uncertain. V lost 2 bases and J 7 bases, leaving 17 bases between the germline ends. This CDR3 is built from 15 residues. The CDR3 protein is CASSQVNLRPSGYTF. Here the CDR3 DNA reads TGCGCCAGCAGTCAAGTCAATCTCAGGCCCTCTGGCTACACCTTC.

The chain uses TRBV30 and TRBJ2-5; 7 nucleotides line up with TRBD1. This CDR3 comprises 12 residues. Losses at the gene ends were 1 base for V and 14 bases for J; bases not matched to a gene: 10. From germline, CDR1 is GTSNPN and CDR2 SVGIG (reference sequence). CDR3 loop: CAWSAQGTDFYF. The CDR3 DNA is TGTGCCTGGAGTGCACAGGGGACGGATTTCTACTTC.

The V gene is TRBV18, the J gene TRBJ2-7; 8 nucleotides align to TRBD2. Germline lookup yields CDR1 KGHSH and CDR2 LQKENI. This CDR3 contains 15 residues. Germline trimming cut 6 bases from V and 6 bases from J; bases unmatched to any gene: 13. The CDR3 region has the DNA TGTGCCAGCTCCCTCCTAAAGCGGGAGTCGGGCGAGCAGTACTTC. It is translated as CASSLLKRESGEQYF.

CDR3 bases: TGTGCCAGCAGTACATCAGGCGCCCCTGAAGCTTTCTTT. Translation: CASSTSGAPEAFF. The chain employs TRBV28 and TRBJ1-1, with D unclear. With 5 bases removed from V and 6 bases from J, the gap between germline ends came to 13 bases. The germline V gene has CDR1 MDHEN and CDR2 SYDVKM. The CDR3 length is 13 residues.

The chain uses TRBV7-8 and TRBJ2-1; TRBD1 agrees at 7 bases. CDR3 size: 16 residues. Germline values: CDR1 SGHVS, CDR2 FQNEAQ. After removal of 5 bases from V and 3 bases from J, the junction contained 10 bases not matched to a gene. CDR3 nucleotides: TGTGCCAGCAGCCCCCAACGACAGGGTGGCTACAATGAGCAGTTCTTC. This encodes CASSPQRQGGYNEQFF. Supplemented by reference TRBV7-8 and TRBJ2-1, the full variable domain reads GAGVSQSPRYKVAKRGQDVALRCDPISGHVSLFWYQQALGQGPEFLTYFQNEAQLDKSGLPSDRFFAERPEGSVSTLKIQRTQQEDSAVYLCASSPQRQGGYNEQFFGPGTRLTVL.

The chain joins TRBV28 to TRBJ2-3, with D unresolved. V lost 2 bases and J 6 bases, leaving 15 bases between the germline ends. Germline values: CDR1 MDHEN, CDR2 SYDVKM. The CDR3 spans 15 residues. The DNA of the CDR3 is TGTGCCAGCAGTTTAATGCAGGCCGGCGCGGATACGCAGTATTTT. This gives the protein CASSLMQAGADTQYF.

V usage is TRBV10-3 and J usage is TRBJ2-7, with TRBD2 identical over 11 bases. CDR1 and CDR2 (germline): ENHRY, SYGVKD. Trimming removed 8 bases from V and 2 bases from J; junction bases left unmatched: 14. The CDR3 totals 17 residues. Here the CDR3 reads CAIRSGGLADKTYEQYF. CDR3 coding DNA: TGTGCCATCCGATCAGGGGGACTAGCGGATAAGACCTACGAGCAGTACTTC.

In its sample, this clone was seen once. This chain links TRBV5-6 with TRBJ2-7; D gene uncertain. The CDR3 contains 13 residues. The germline V gene encodes CDR1 SGHDT and CDR2 YYEEEE. V was cut by 1 base and J by 4 bases, with 9 bases left in between. The CDR3 protein is CASSLPAGYEQYF. The CDR3 bases are TGTGCCAGCAGCTTGCCAGCCGGGTACGAGCAGTACTTC. Complete variable domain (other parts from reference TRBV5-6 and TRBJ2-7): DAGVTQSPTHLIKTRGQQVTLRCSPKSGHDTVSWYQQALGQGPQFIFQYYEEEERQRGNFPDRFSGHQFPNYSSELNVNALLLGDSALYLCASSLPAGYEQYFGPGTRLTVT.

The J gene is TRBJ2-7, the V gene TRBV30; 7 nucleotides match TRBD1. CDR3 length: 14 amino acids. V dropped 3 bases and J dropped 3; count of bases not matched to a gene: 8. Germline V lookup: CDR1 GTSNPN, CDR2 SVGIG (reference sequence). The CDR3 protein is CAWRYGTEIYEQYF. In DNA form, the CDR3 reads TGTGCCTGGAGATACGGGACAGAGATCTACGAGCAGTACTTC.

The chain couples TRBV18 to TRBJ2-7, with TRBD2 matching 8 bases. V trimming: 2 bases; J trimming: 3 bases; junction bases outside the gene matches: 3. CDR1 and CDR2 (germline): KGHSH, LQKENI. The CDR3 sequence is 14 residues long. The CDR3, as DNA: TGTGCCAGCTCACCAAGAAGCGGGAGCTACGAGCAGTACTTC. Encoded protein: CASSPRSGSYEQYF.

The chain uses TRBV6-5 and TRBJ1-3, with D possibly matching TRBD1 (5 bases). CDR1 and CDR2 from the germline V gene are MNHEY and SVGAGI. The CDR3 has 15 residues. The germline V and J ends were trimmed by 6 bases and 4 bases, with 16 bases remaining between them. CDR3 in DNA: TGTGCCAGCAGCCTTACCGGGACTGCAGGAAACACCATATATTTT. Its protein is CASSLTGTAGNTIYF.

As DNA, the CDR3 is TGTGCCAGCATTCGGGGTTACGAGCAGTACTTC. Amino acid sequence: CASIRGYEQYF. The V gene is TRBV2, the J gene TRBJ2-7, with a possible D match to TRBD2 (5 bases). With 7 bases removed from V and 4 bases from J, the gap between germline ends came to 8 bases. This CDR3 has 11 amino acids. CDR1 and CDR2 (germline): SNHLY, FYNNEI. The full variable domain, rest sourced from reference TRBV2 and TRBJ2-7, is EPEVTQTPSHQVTQMGQEVILRCVPISNHLYFYWYRQILGQKVEFLVSFYNNEISEKSEIFDDQFSVERPDGSNFTLKIRSTKLEDSAMYFCASIRGYEQYFGPGTRLTVT.

The genes are TRBV27 and TRBJ2-1; 7 bases are shared with TRBD2. In germline, CDR1 is MNHEY, CDR2 SMNVEV (reference sequence). The CDR3 length is 14 residues. Losses at the gene ends were 5 bases for V and 4 bases for J; bases not matched to a gene: 5. DNA of the CDR3: TGTGCCAGCAGTCCCTCGGGGGGATACAATGAGCAGTTCTTC. Protein product: CASSPSGGYNEQFF.